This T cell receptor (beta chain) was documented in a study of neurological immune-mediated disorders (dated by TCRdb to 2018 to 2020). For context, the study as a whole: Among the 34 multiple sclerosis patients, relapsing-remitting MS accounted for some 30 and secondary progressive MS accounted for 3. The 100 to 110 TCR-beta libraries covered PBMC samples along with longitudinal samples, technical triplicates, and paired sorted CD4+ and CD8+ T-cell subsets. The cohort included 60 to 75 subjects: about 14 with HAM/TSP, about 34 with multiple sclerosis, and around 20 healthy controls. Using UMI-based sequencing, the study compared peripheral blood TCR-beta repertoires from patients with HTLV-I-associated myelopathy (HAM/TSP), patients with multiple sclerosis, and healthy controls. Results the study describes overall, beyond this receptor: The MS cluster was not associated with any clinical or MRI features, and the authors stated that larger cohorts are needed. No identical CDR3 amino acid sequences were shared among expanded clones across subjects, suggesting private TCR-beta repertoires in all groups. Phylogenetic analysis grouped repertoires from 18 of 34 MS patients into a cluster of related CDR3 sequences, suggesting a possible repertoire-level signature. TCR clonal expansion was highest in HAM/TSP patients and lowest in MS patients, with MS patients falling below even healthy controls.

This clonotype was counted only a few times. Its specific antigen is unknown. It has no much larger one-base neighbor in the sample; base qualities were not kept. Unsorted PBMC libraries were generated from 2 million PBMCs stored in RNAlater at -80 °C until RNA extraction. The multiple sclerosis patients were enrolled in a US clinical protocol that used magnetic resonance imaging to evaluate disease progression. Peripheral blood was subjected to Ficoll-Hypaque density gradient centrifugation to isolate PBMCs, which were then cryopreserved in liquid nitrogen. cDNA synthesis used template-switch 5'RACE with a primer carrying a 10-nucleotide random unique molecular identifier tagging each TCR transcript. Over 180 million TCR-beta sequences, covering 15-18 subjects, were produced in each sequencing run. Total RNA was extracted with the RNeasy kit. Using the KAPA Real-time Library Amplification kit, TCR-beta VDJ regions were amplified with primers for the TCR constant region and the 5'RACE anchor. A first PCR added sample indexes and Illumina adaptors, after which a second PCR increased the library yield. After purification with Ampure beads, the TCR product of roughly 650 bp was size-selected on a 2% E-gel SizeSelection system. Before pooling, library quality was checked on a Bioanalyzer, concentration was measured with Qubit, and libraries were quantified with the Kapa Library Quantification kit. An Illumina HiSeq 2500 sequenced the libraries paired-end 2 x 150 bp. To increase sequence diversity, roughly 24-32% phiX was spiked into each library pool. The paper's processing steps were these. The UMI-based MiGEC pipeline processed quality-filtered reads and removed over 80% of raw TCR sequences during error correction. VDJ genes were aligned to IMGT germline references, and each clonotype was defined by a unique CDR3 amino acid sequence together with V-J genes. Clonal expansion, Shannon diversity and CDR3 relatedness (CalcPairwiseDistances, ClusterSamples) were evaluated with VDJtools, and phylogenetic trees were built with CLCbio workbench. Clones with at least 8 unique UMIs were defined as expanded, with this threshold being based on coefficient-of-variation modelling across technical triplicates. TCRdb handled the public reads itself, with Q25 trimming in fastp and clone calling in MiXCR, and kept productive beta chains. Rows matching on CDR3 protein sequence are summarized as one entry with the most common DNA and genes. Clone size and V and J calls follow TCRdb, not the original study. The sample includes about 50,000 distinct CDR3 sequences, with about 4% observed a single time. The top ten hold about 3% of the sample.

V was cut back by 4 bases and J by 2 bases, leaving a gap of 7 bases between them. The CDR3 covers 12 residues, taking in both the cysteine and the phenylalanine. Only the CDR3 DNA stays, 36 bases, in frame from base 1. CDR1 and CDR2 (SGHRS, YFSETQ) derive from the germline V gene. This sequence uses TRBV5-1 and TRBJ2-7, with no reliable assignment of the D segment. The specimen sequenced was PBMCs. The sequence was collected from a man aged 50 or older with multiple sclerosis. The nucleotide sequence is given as TGCGCCAGCAGCATCATCACCTACGAGCAGTACTTC. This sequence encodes CASSIITYEQYF.